A selection of T cell receptor beta chains follows, all from one sample in a study of regulatory T cells in long-lasting Graves disease. One entry per CDR3 protein results from TCRdb running MiXCR on the multiplex PCR reads. There are about 470,000 distinct CDR3 sequences in the sample; less than 25% occur only once, and 6.5% to 10% lies in the top ten. Material: peripheral blood mononuclear cells (PBMCs), obtained when the disease was refractory, from a patient treated with antithyroid drugs. The receptors stem from a female donor with Graves disease. CDR3s include the opening cysteine and the closing phenylalanine or tryptophan. D genes are given only for firm matches. The listing skips clone size in some rows; elsewhere it reads once, few, many or a size class.

>-|TRBV28|TRBJ2-5|many
CASSPSVSQETQYF
TGTGCCAGCAGTCCCTCAGTGTCTCAAGAGACCCAGTACTTC
>TRBD2|TRBV4-1|TRBJ2-5|-
CASSGSRTSGKETQYF
TGCGCCAGCAGCGGATCTCGGACTAGCGGGAAAGAGACCCAGTACTTC
>-|TRBV29-1|TRBJ2-5|-
CSVEDYQETQYF
TGCAGCGTTGAGGACTATCAAGAGACCCAGTACTTC
>-|TRBV9|TRBJ1-6|-
CASSVGEGRSPDYSPLHF
TGTGCCAGCAGCGTAGGGGAGGGGAGGAGTCCCGATTATTCACCCCTCCACTTT
>TRBD2|TRBV15|TRBJ2-7|many
CATSRPGLAFEQYF
TGTGCCACCAGCAGACCTGGACTAGCGTTCGAGCAGTACTTC
>-|TRBV7-9|TRBJ1-2|few
CASSSGTQSGGYTF
TGTGCCAGCAGCAGCGGGACCCAGTCTGGTGGCTACACCTTC
>TRBD1|TRBV3-1|TRBJ1-4|many
CASSQAGGEKLFF
TGTGCCAGCAGCCAAGCAGGGGGAGAAAAACTGTTTTTT
>-|TRBV19|TRBJ1-1|-
CASSIGPGGAEAFF
TGTGCCAGTAGTATAGGGCCGGGCGGAGCTGAAGCTTTCTTT
>-|TRBV28|TRBJ1-1|many
CASAPWGNTEAFF
TGTGCCAGCGCGCCGTGGGGGAACACTGAAGCTTTCTTT
>-|TRBV19|TRBJ1-3|-
CASSVGQFAGNTIYF
TGTGCCAGTAGTGTCGGACAGTTTGCTGGAAACACCATATATTTT
>-|TRBV20-1|TRBJ1-2|many
CSARGGAYGYTF
TGCAGTGCCCGAGGGGGGGCCTATGGCTACACCTTC
>TRBD2|TRBV28|TRBJ2-7|many
CATTSGIYEQYF
TGTGCCACAACTAGCGGGATTTACGAGCAGTACTTC
>-|TRBV12-3/TRBV12-4|TRBJ2-1|-
CASSLGIHEQFF
TGTGCCAGCAGTTTAGGGATCCATGAGCAGTTCTTC
>-|TRBV9|TRBJ1-2|many
CASSVGGTARWGYTF
TGTGCCAGCAGCGTAGGAGGGACGGCTCGCTGGGGCTACACCTTC
>-|TRBV12-3/TRBV12-4|TRBJ2-5|-
CASSFRETQHF
TGTGCCAGCAGTTTTAGGGAGACCCAGCACTTC
>-|TRBV29-1|TRBJ1-2|many
CSVGRLLGGYTF
TGCAGCGTTGGCAGGCTTTTGGGTGGCTACACCTTC